The present TCR beta chain was sequenced within a study of cytomegalovirus exposure and HLA in healthy donors. Overall study results and limits: A list of 150 to 200 TCR beta chains associated with cytomegalovirus was given.

Whereas donors were nominally healthy upon sampling, unrecorded immune exposures were probable. The CDR3 is 13 amino acids. Vbeta (60) and Jbeta (13) primers were used in the PCR. TCRdb keeps only in-frame clones here, not all; method: immunoSEQ multiplex PCR. The table records roughly 70,000 clones, roughly 72% of them present only once. This clone was observed a few times. Antigen specificity is unknown. Material: PBMCs. This chain uses TRBV21-1 with TRBJ2-7; the table assigns TRBD1, which was not confirmed against the DNA. TRBV21-1 is described as a pseudogene. The sequence derives from a man between 50 and 59 years old in good health and CMV-seronegative. CDR3: CASRDRGHYEQYF. The CDR3 nucleotides are TGTGCCAGCAGGGACAGGGGGCACTACGAGCAGTACTTC.